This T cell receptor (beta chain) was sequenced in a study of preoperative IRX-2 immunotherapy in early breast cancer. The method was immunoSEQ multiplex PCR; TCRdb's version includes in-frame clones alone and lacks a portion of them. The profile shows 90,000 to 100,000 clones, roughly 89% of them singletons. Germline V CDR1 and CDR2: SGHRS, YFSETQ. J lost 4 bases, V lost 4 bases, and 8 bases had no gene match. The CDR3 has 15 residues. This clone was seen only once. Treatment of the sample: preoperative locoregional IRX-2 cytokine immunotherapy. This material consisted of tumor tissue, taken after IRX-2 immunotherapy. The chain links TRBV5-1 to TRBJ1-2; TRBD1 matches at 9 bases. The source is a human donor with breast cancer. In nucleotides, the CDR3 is TGCGCCAGCAGCCTAACCGGGACAGGGTCCTATGGCTACACCTTC. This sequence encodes CASSLTGTGSYGYTF.